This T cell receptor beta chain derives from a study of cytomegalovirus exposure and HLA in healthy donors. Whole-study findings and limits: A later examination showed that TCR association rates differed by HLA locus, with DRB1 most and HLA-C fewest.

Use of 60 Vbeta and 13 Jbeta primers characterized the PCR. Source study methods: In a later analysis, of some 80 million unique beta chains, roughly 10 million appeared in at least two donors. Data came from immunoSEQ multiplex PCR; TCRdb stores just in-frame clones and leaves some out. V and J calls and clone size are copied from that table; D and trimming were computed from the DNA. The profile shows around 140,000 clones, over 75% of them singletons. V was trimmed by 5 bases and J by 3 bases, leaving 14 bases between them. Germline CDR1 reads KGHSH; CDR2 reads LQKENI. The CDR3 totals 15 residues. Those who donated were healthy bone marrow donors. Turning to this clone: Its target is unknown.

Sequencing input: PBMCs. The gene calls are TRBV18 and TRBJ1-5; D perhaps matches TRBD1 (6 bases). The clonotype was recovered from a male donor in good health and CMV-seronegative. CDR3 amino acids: CASSKGWTANQPQHF. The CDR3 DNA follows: TGTGCCAGCTCAAAGGGATGGACAGCCAATCAGCCCCAGCATTTT.